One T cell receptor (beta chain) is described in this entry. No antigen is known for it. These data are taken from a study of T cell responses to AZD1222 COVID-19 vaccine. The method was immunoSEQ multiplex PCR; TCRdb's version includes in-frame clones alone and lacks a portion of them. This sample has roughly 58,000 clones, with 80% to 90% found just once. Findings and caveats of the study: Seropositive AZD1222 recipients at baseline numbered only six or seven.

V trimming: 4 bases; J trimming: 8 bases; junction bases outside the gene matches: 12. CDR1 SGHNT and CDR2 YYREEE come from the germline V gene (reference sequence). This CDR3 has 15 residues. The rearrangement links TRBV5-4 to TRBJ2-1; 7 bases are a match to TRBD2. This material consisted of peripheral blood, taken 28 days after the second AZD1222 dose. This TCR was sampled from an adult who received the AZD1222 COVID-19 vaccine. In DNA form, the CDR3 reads TGTGCCAGCAGCCCAGGACTAGGGCTTCGGGATGAGCAGTTCTTC. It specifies CASSPGLGLRDEQFF.